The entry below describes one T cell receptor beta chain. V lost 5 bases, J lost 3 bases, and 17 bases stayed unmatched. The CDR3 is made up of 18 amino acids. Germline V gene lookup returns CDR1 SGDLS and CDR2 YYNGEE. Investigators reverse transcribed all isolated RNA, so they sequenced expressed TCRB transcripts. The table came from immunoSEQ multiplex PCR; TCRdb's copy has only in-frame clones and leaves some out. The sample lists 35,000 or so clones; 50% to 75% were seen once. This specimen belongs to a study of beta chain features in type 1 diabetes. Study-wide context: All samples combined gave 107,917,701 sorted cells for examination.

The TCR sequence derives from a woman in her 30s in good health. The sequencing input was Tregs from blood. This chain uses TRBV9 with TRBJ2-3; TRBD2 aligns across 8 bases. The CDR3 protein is CASSPTGYGRVRTDTQYF. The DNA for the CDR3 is TGTGCCAGCAGTCCTACAGGATACGGGAGGGTTAGGACAGATACGCAGTATTTT.